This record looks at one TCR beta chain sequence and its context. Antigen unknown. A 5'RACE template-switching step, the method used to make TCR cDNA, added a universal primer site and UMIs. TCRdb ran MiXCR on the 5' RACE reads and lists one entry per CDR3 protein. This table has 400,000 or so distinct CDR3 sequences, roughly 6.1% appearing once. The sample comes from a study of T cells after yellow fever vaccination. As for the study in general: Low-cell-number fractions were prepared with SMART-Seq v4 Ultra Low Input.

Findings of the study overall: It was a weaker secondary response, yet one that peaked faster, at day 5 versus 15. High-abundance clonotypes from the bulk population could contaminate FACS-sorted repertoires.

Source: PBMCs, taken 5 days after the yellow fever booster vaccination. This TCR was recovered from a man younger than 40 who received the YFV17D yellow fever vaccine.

This CDR3 reads CASSLAVGRSNQPQHF. CDR3 in DNA: TGTGCCAGCAGTTTAGCTGTAGGTAGGAGCAATCAGCCCCAGCATTTT. The rearrangement joins TRBV12-3 or TRBV12-4 to TRBJ1-5, with D hard to call. Between the trimmed V and J ends, which lost 0 bases and 1 base, there was a span of 10 bases. The CDR3 spans 16 residues.